The 12 T cell receptor beta chains listed next were all sequenced from one sample in a study of blood T cell repertoires in COVID-19. The assay was immunoSEQ multiplex PCR, and TCRdb's table has in-frame clones only and misses some. The sample has tens of thousands of clones, around 86% seen once. The sequenced sample consisted of peripheral blood. Every receptor here comes from a man aged 80 or over with acute or convalescent COVID-19.

The sample holds a few counts of this clone. The V and J genes are TRBV5-5 and TRBJ1-4; possible D gene TRBD1, 5 bases. V gave up 4 bases and J gave up 8 bases, with 15 bases separating them. The CDR3 length is 14 residues. Per the germline V gene, CDR1 is SGHKS and CDR2 is YYEKEE (reference sequence). CDR3 in DNA: TGTGCCAGCAGCCCGAACAGGAACGGGGAAAAACTGTTTTTT. Its protein product is CASSPNRNGEKLFF.

This clone was counted a single time. V is TRBV19 and J is TRBJ1-4; 12 bases are shared with TRBD1. This CDR3 is built from 15 residues. Germline CDR1 LNHDA, CDR2 SQIVND (reference sequence). Trimming took 9 bases from V and 12 from J; bases not matched to a gene: 14. CDR3 in amino acids: CASTPGQGAIGQLFF. DNA for the CDR3: TGTGCCAGCACGCCGGGACAGGGGGCGATTGGGCAACTGTTTTTT.

The rearrangement joins TRBV9 to TRBJ1-2; perhaps TRBD1 as D (5 bases). CDR1 is SGDLS and CDR2 is YYNGEE in the germline V gene. V gave up 3 bases and J gave up 5 bases, with 11 bases separating them. The CDR3 covers 13 residues. CDR3: CASSGGVEYGYTF. In nucleotides, the CDR3 is TGTGCCAGCAGCGGGGGGGTCGAATATGGCTACACCTTC.

The V and J genes are TRBV12-3 or TRBV12-4 and TRBJ2-7, with D possibly TRBD2 on 5 matching bases. The V gene lost 6 bases and the J gene lost 2 bases, with 8 bases spanning the gap. The CDR3 spans 12 residues. CDR3 residues: CASRTGTYEQYF. As DNA, the CDR3 is TGTGCCAGCAGAACCGGGACCTACGAGCAGTACTTC.

The rearrangement joins TRBV7-2 to TRBJ2-7, with D hard to call. V was pared by 4 bases and J by 2 bases, with 12 bases between. The CDR3 consists of 14 residues. Germline loops: CDR1 SGHTA, CDR2 FQGNSA. CDR3 amino acids: CASSYQATTYEQYF. For the CDR3, the DNA is TGTGCCAGCAGCTATCAGGCGACAACCTACGAGCAGTACTTC.

This clone was observed once. The chain couples TRBV6-6 to TRBJ1-2, with 8 positions matching TRBD1. The V and J ends lost 8 bases and 3 bases, in that order; junction bases with no gene match: 5. The CDR3 is 13 amino acids. CDR1 and CDR2 from the germline V gene are MNHNY and SVGAGI (reference sequence). CDR3 in amino acids: CASWKTGDYGYTF. In DNA, the CDR3 is TGTGCCAGCTGGAAGACAGGGGACTATGGCTACACCTTC.

The chain recombines TRBV29-1 with TRBJ1-1; a weak D match, TRBD1 (6 bases). Trimming cost V 5 bases and J 0 bases, with 13 bases left between them. Germline CDR1 is SQVTM and CDR2 is ANQGSEA. The CDR3 has 14 amino acids. The CDR3 sequence: CSVNPGQLNTEAFF. CDR3 DNA: TGCAGCGTTAACCCAGGACAGTTGAACACTGAAGCTTTCTTT.

The chain links TRBV28 to TRBJ2-4; TRBD2 matches at 14 bases. The V and J ends lost 5 bases and 7 bases, in that order; junction bases with no gene match: 10. This CDR3 has 17 amino acids. The V gene's germline CDR1 is MDHEN and CDR2 SYDVKM. CDR3 nucleotide sequence: TGTGCCAGCAGTGAGACTAGCGGGAGGGCTGGAGGTAACATTCAGTACTTC. Amino acids: CASSETSGRAGGNIQYF.

The chain carries TRBV10-3 and TRBJ1-1, with D perhaps TRBD1 (5 bases). This CDR3 is built from 14 residues. Germline CDR1 is ENHRY and CDR2 is SYGVKD. The V gene lost 3 bases and the J gene lost 3 bases, with 11 bases spanning the gap. The CDR3 protein is CAISDRARDTEAFF. In DNA form, the CDR3 reads TGTGCCATCAGTGACAGGGCTCGGGACACTGAAGCTTTCTTT.

The rearrangement uses TRBV12-5 and TRBJ2-3, with 8 bases identical to TRBD2. Germline trimming cut 2 bases from V and 2 bases from J; bases unmatched to any gene: 3. CDR1 is LGHNT and CDR2 is FRNRAP in the germline V gene. This CDR3 region has 15 residues. The chain's CDR3 is CASGLTSGPTDTQYF. In DNA, the CDR3 is TGTGCTAGTGGTTTGACTAGCGGCCCCACAGATACGCAGTATTTT.

The V and J genes are TRBV5-5 and TRBJ1-4; TRBD1 is a possible D gene (5 bases). V shed 5 bases and J shed 4 bases, with 12 bases lying between them. Germline values: CDR1 SGHKS, CDR2 YYEKEE (reference sequence). This CDR3 is built from 14 residues. CDR3 protein: CASSQGGFNEKLFF. CDR3 nucleotides: TGTGCCAGCAGTCAGGGAGGGTTTAATGAAAAACTGTTTTTT.

The rearrangement links TRBV5-1 to TRBJ1-1; 8 bases align to TRBD1. CDR3 size: 14 residues. V shed 4 bases, J shed 1 base, and the junction held 3 bases outside the gene matches. Germline values: CDR1 SGHRS, CDR2 YFSETQ. The CDR3 bases are TGCGCCAGCAGCCAAGACAGGGGGAACACTGAAGCTTTCTTT. It encodes CASSQDRGNTEAFF.